Only a few counts were recorded for the clone carrying this T cell receptor (beta chain). Antigen specificity is unknown. The sample belongs to a study of beta chain features in type 1 diabetes. The entirety of the isolated RNA underwent reverse transcription, so expressed TCRB transcripts were sequenced. TCRdb keeps only in-frame clones here, not all; method: immunoSEQ multiplex PCR. Here the sample spans a few hundred thousand clones, 9.5% to 10% being singletons. The CDR3 sequence is 18 residues long. Germline loops: CDR1 SGHRS, CDR2 YFSETQ. Germline trimming cut 0 bases from V and 0 bases from J; bases unmatched to any gene: 8. Findings of the study overall: TCRB CDR3s were moderately but significantly shorter in Type 1 diabetes patients in all four CD4+ subsets. Equally in patients and controls, PCR might preferentially amplify shorter templates.

Sequenced material: central memory CD4+ T cells from blood. This clonotype originated in a man between 25 and 39 years old with type 1 diabetes. The chain uses TRBV5-1 and TRBJ2-3, with TRBD2 identical over 9 bases. The CDR3 DNA reads TGCGCCAGCAGCTTGGACCCTAGCGGGAACCCTAGCACAGATACGCAGTATTTT. Translating it yields CASSLDPSGNPSTDTQYF. The variable domain in full, completed from reference TRBV5-1 and TRBJ2-3, reads KAGVTQTPRYLIKTRGQQVTLSCSPISGHRSVSWYQQTPGQGLQFLFEYFSETQRNKGNFPGRFSGRQFSNSRSEMNVSTLELGDSALYLCASSLDPSGNPSTDTQYFGPGTRLTVL.